The present TCR beta chain was sequenced within a study of shared clonotypes between healthy human individuals. Data came from immunoSEQ multiplex PCR; TCRdb stores just in-frame clones and leaves some out. The data hold 2.5 million or so clones, with around nine tenths observed a single time. The V and J ends lost 5 bases and 6 bases, in that order; junction bases with no gene match: 10. This CDR3 has 15 residues. CDR1 is MDHEN, CDR2 SYDVKM, per germline. The sample consisted of naive CD4+ T cells sorted from blood. Subset meaning: CD45RA+ positively selected. The source of this sequence is a man aged 18 to 29 in good health. J is TRBJ1-5 and V is TRBV28; 7 bases align to TRBD1. In DNA, the CDR3 is TGTGCCAGCAGTCCTAAGGGGGCCCCCCCTCAGCCCCAGCATTTT. Its protein is CASSPKGAPPQPQHF.